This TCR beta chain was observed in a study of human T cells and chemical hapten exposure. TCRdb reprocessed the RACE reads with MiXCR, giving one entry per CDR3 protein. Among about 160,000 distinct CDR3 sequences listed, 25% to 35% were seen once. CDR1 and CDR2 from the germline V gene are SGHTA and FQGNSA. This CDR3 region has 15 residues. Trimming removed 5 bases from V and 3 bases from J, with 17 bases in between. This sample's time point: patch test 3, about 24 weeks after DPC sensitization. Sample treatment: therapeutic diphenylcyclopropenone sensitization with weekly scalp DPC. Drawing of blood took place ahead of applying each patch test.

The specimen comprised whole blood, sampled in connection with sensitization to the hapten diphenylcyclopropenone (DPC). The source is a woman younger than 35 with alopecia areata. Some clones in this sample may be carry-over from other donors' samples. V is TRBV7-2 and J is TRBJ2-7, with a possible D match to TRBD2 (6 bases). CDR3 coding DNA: TGTGCCAGCAGCCCCCGGCCCGGGAGCAACTACGAGCAGTACTTC. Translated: CASSPRPGSNYEQYF.